The T cell receptor (beta chain) described here comes from a study of identical twins listed by TCRdb under 2016. Broadly, across the study: The study deep-sequenced TCR alpha and beta repertoires from monozygotic twins, unrelated adults of various ages and cord blood to test whether fetal clonotypes persist. To rule out contamination, the twin experiments were replicated at different times with different library preparation protocols. General findings and caveats noted by the study authors: Because the same donors could not be followed over many years, the conclusions depended on cross-sectional statistical analysis. Excess twin sharing in beta out-of-frame sequences was weaker because fewer shared sequences lowered the signal-to-noise ratio. Out-of-frame TCR alpha sharing in monozygotic twins was systematically underestimated by recombination models, whereas sharing between unrelated individuals was in agreement with the recombination models. Abundant cord blood beta clonotypes carried fewer insertions; young adult naive repertoires showed a weaker similar trend, while memory repertoires showed none. Invariant T cells such as MAIT and iNKT could partly confound zero-insertion analyses, although diverse VJ usage argued against such confounding for most clonotypes. Compared with coincidental sharing between unrelated individuals, out-of-frame TCR alpha sequences shared between twins had an excess of sequences with low generation probability.

This clonotype has a handful of counts. No cognate antigen has been identified for it. There are no base qualities to consult, and no much larger clone falls within one base. Only healthy Caucasian donors were included. Three pairs of female monozygotic twins, all aged about 18 to 29 years, made up the twin cohort. Positive isolation kits from Invitrogen were used to isolate CD4+ and CD8+ T cell populations. The CDR3 covers 12 residues, taking in both the cysteine and the phenylalanine. Only the CDR3 region is kept as DNA, spanning 36 bases read in frame from base 1. The V and J ends are trimmed by 4 bases and 5 bases, leaving 9 bases between them. The germline V gene (reference sequence) sets CDR1 to LNHNV and CDR2 to YYDKDF. Preparation of the library involved 5' RACE. Reads for this sample came from an Illumina HiSeq 2000. Template switching introduced a universal primer binding site; the final cDNA contained a unique molecular identifier, enabling accurate counting of TCR cDNA molecules. Specific primers in the conserved constant-segment region were used to synthesize first-strand cDNA for TCR alpha and beta chains. To control for contamination, every cDNA library carried two barcodes: a SMART-Mk sample barcode plus Illumina barcodes. TruSeq adapter sequences and Illumina sample barcodes were added in two successive PCR steps. The Illumina HiSeq platform was used with custom primers to sequence TCR alpha and beta cDNA libraries. On the study's bioinformatics: MiGEC was used to process raw reads and extract unique molecular identifiers, and MiXCR was used to find CDR3 positions. Recombination models were inferred per individual with the repgenHMM and IGoR tools using an EM algorithm. Shared clonotypes were analyzed with the tcR package in R, and sharing was normalized by the product of cloneset sizes. Out-of-frame nonproductive sequences were analyzed to study raw recombination free of thymic and clonal selection effects. TCRdb took the public reads, trimmed them with fastp at Q25, ran MiXCR for clone calling and kept in-frame beta chains. Rows with a matching CDR3 protein are joined into one entry that keeps the most common DNA and genes. The V and J calls and clone size come from TCRdb's table, not from the authors' own analysis. Across this sample there are approximately 470,000 distinct CDR3 sequences, with 12% to 15% seen only once. The ten most abundant clones make up around 0.57% of the sample.

These same records also appear under a second study, on yellow fever vaccine responses in identical twins. From that second study: The authors reported that the T cell response to vaccination in identical twins appeared partly convergent and partly personalized. Focusing on identical twins, the study followed the T cell clones that responded to the vaccine, and did so with precision.

The chain was built from TRBV15 and TRBJ2-7; no D gene call is confident. The sequenced sample consisted of CD4+ T cells sorted from blood. The receptor was isolated from a woman younger than 30 in good health. The nucleotides read TGTGCCACCAGCAAGCTTACCGACGAGCAGTACTTC. Translated, it gives CATSKLTDEQYF.